This TCR beta chain was documented in a study of blood T cell repertoires in COVID-19. TCRdb's copy holds only in-frame clones and misses some; the assay was immunoSEQ multiplex PCR. The sample carries roughly 260,000 clones, about 88% recorded once. Per the germline V gene, CDR1 is MNHNS and CDR2 is SASEGT. The CDR3 consists of 17 residues. With V trimmed by 4 bases and J by 3 bases, 7 bases remained unmatched. This receptor was identified in a woman in her thirties or forties who had recovered from COVID-19. The rearrangement uses TRBV6-1 and TRBJ1-6; 9 bases are a match to TRBD1. Sequenced input: peripheral blood. CDR3 region: CASSGGGQGGYNSPLHF. CDR3 sequence (DNA): TGTGCCAGCAGTGGGGGGGGACAGGGTGGCTATAATTCACCCCTCCACTTT.